The sequence of this T cell receptor beta chain was determined in a study of neurological immune-mediated disorders (dated by TCRdb to about 2019). The study in broad terms: The study compared peripheral blood TCR-beta repertoires of HTLV-I-associated myelopathy (HAM/TSP) patients, multiple sclerosis patients and healthy controls using UMI-based sequencing. Of the 60 to 70 subjects in the cohort, some 15 were HAM/TSP patients, about 34 were multiple sclerosis patients, and around 20 were healthy controls. Longitudinal samples, technical triplicates and paired sorted CD4+ and CD8+ T-cell subsets, alongside PBMC samples, were included among the 90 to 130 TCR-beta libraries. The paper as a whole reports these results and caveats: TCR clonal expansion was highest in HAM/TSP patients and lowest in MS patients, with MS patients falling below even healthy controls. Expanded clones from different subjects shared no identical CDR3 amino acid sequences, which suggests that TCR-beta repertoires were private in all groups.

Blood bank volunteers in Maryland, USA served as the healthy controls. For unsorted PBMC libraries, 2 million PBMCs were used after storage in RNAlater at -80 degrees C until RNA extraction. Peripheral blood was subjected to Ficoll-Hypaque density gradient centrifugation to isolate PBMCs, which were then cryopreserved in liquid nitrogen. V is shortened by 1 base, J by 0 bases, and the region joining them spans 4 bases. The germline V gene encodes CDR1 LGHDT and CDR2 YNNKEL (reference sequence). The CDR3 measures 13 amino acids from cysteine to phenylalanine. The sequence is cut down to CDR3 DNA, 39 bases in frame from base 1. This clonotype has only one observation. The clone's antigen remains unknown. The record has no base qualities; no much larger clone is one base away. One read gives only weak evidence. cDNA was synthesized by template-switch 5'RACE using a primer with a 10-nucleotide random unique molecular identifier that tagged each TCR transcript. Over 180 million TCR-beta sequences, covering 15-18 subjects, were produced in each sequencing run. The RNeasy kit was used for extraction of total RNA. TCR-beta VDJ regions were amplified with primers for the TCR constant region and the 5'RACE anchor, using the KAPA Real-time Library Amplification kit. A first PCR added sample indexes and Illumina adaptors, and a second PCR then raised library yield. After Ampure bead purification, the roughly 650 bp TCR product was size-selected on a 2% E-gel SizeSelection system. Before pooling, library quality was assessed on a Bioanalyzer, concentration was determined with Qubit, and library quantification was performed with the Kapa Library Quantification kit. Paired-end 2 x 150 bp sequencing of the libraries was performed on an Illumina HiSeq 2500. To increase sequence diversity, roughly 23-30% phiX was spiked into each library pool. The study's own analysis went as follows. Quality-filtered reads were processed with the UMI-based MiGEC pipeline, and over 80% of raw TCR sequences were removed by the MiGEC pipeline during error correction. IMGT germline references were used for alignment of VDJ genes, and clonotypes were defined by a unique CDR3 amino acid sequence together with V-J genes. Clonal expansion, Shannon diversity and CDR3 relatedness were evaluated with VDJtools (CalcPairwiseDistances, ClusterSamples), while phylogenetic trees were built in CLCbio workbench. Expanded clones were defined as having at least 8 unique UMIs, based on coefficient-of-variation modelling across technical triplicates. TCRdb ran its own pipeline on the public reads, namely fastp trimming at Q25 and MiXCR clone calling, and kept in-frame beta chains. CDR3 protein duplicates are merged, each entry listing the most common genes and DNA. The V and J calls and clone size come from TCRdb's table, not from the authors' own analysis. This sample has some 50,000 distinct CDR3 sequences in its table, and 16% of those were observed once. Roughly 4% of the sample goes to the ten largest clones.

The chain was built from TRBV3-1 and TRBJ2-7; confidence is insufficient to name the D gene. The receptor comes from a man aged 60 to 75 in good health. The sample was PBMCs. The CDR3 protein sequence reads: CASSQASSYEQYF. The DNA is TGTGCCAGCAGCCAAGCTAGCTCCTACGAGCAGTACTTC.